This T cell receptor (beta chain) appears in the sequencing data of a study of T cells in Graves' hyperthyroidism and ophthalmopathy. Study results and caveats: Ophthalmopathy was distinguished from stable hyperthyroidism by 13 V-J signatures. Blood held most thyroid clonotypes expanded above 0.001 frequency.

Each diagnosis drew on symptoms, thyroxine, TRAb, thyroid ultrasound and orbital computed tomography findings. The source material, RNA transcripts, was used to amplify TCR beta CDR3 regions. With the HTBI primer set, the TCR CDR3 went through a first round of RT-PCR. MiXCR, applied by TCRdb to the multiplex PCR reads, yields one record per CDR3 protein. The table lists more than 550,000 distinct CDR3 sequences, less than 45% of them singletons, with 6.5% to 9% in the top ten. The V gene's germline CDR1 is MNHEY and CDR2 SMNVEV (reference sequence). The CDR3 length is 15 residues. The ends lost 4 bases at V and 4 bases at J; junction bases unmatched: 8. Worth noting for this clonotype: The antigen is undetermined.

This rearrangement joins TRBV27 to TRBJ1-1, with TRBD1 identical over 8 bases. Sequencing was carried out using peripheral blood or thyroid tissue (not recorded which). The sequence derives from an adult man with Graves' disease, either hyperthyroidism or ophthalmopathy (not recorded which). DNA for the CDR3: TGTGCCAGCAGTTCCCGGACAGGGTGGGCCACTGAAGCTTTCTTT. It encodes CASSSRTGWATEAFF.